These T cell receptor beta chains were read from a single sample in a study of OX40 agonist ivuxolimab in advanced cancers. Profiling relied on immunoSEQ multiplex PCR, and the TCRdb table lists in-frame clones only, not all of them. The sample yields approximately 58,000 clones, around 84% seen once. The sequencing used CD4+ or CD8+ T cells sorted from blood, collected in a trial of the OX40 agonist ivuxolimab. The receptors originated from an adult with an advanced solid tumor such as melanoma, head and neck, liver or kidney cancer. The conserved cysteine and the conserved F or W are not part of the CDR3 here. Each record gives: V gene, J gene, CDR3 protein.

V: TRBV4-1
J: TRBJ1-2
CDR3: ASSQGDIRDNYGYT

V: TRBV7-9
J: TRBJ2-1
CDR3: ASSLGGTEQF

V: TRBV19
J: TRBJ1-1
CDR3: ASSMGQGTEAF

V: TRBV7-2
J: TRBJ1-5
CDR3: ASSSRGGQPQH

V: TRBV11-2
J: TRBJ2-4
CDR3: ASSLDRRGNIQY

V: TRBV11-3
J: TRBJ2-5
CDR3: ASSTGTSGRAQETQY

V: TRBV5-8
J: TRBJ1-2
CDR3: ASSLVGGAAYGYT

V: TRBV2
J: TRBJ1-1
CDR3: ASNWTPDTEAF

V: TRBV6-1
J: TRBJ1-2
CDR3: ASSEQAGTGGEGYT

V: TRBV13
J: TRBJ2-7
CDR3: ASSLRNERLLVRYEQY

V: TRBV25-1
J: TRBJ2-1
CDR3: ASSGDSPYNEQF

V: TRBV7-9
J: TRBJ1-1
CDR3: ASSQTPENTEAF

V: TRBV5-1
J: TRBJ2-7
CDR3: ASSSTGGNYEQY

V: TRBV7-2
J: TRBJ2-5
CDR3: ASSLRIGGSRETQY

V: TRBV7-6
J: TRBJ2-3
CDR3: ASKGVFDTDTQY

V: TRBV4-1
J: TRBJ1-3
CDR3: ASSQDHWTVSSGNTIY

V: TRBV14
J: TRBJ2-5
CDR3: ASSQDSGVRETQY

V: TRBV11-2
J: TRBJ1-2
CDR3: ASSPLRWRGYGYT

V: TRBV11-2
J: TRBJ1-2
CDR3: ASRPTGVYGYT

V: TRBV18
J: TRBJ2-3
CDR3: ASSQRDGDNTDTQY

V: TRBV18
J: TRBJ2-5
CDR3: ATGDRAQTQY

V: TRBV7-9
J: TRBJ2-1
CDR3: ASSSSGIIYNEQF

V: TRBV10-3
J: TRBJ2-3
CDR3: AISGQGARTDTQY

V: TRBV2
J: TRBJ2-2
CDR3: ASSLLTPTGELF

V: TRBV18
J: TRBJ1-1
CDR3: ASSPLSLATGGRDTEAF

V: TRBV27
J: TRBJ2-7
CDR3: ASSPWGLSSYEQY

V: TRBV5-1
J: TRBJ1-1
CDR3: ASSLDPGPGGTEAF

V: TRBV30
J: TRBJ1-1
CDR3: AWNPTLSRGDTEAF